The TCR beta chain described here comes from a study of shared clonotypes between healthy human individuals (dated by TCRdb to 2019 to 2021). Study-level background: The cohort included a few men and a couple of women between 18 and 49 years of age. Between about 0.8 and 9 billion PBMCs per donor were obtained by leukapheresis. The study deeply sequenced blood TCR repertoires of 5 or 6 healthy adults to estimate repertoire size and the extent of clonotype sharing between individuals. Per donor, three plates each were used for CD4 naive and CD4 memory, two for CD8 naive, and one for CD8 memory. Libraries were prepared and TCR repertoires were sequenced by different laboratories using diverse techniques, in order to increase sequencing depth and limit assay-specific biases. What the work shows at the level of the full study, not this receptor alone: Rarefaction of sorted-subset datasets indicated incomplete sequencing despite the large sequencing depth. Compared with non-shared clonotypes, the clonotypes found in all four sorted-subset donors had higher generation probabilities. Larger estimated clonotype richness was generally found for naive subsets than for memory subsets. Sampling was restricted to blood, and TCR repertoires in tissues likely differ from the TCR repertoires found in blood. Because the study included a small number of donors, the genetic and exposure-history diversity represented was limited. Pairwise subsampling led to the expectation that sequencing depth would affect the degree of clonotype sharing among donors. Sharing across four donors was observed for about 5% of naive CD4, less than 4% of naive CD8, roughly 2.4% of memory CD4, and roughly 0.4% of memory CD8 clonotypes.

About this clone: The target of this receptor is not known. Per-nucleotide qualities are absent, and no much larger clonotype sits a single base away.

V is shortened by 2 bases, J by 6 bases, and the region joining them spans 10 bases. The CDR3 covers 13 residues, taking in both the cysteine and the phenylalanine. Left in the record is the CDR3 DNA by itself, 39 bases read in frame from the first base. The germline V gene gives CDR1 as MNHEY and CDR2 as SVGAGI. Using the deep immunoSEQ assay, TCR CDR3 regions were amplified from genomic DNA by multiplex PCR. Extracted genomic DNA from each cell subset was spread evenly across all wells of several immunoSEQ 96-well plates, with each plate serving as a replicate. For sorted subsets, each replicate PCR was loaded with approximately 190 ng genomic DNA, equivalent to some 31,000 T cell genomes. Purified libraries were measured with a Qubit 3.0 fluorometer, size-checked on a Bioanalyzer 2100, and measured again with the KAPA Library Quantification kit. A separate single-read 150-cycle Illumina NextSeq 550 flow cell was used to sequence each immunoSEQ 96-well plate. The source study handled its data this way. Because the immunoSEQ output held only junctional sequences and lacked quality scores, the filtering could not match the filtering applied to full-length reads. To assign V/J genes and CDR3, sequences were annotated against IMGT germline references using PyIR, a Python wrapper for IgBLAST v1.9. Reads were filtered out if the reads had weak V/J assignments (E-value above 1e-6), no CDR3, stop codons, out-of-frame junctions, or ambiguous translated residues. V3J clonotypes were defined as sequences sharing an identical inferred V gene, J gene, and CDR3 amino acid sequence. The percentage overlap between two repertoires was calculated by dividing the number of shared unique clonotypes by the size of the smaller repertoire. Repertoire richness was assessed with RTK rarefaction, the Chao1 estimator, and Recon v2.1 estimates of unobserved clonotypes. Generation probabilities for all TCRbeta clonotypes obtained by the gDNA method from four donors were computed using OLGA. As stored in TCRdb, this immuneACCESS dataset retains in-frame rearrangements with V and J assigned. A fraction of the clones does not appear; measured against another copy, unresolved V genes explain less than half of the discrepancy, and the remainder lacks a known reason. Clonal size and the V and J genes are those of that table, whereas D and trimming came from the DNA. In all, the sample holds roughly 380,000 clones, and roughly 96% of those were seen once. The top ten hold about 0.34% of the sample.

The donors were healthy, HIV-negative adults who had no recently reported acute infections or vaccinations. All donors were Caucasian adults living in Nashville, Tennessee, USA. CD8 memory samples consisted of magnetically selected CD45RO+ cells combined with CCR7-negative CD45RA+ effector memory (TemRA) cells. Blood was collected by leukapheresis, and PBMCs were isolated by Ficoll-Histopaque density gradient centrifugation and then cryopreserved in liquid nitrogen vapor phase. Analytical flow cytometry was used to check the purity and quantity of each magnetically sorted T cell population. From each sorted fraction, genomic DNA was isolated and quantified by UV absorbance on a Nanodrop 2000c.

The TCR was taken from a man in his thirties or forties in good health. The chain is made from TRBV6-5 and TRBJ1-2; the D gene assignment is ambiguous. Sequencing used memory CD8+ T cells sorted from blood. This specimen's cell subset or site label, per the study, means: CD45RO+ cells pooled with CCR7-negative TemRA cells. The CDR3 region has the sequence CASSYRESDGYTF. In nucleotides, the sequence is TGTGCCAGCAGTTACCGGGAATCAGATGGCTACACCTTC.